This T cell receptor (beta chain) was sequenced for a study of cytomegalovirus exposure and HLA in healthy donors. It was with 60 Vbeta and 13 Jbeta primers that the PCR ran. The assay was immunoSEQ multiplex PCR, and TCRdb's table has in-frame clones only and misses some. The profile covers some 140,000 clones, with approximately 77% appearing a single time and approximately 2% taken by the ten largest. The table lists this clone with a few counts. This CDR3 has 16 residues. Germline CDR1 and CDR2: LGHNT and FRNRAP. With 4 bases removed from V and 2 bases from J, the gap between germline ends came to 15 bases.

This sequence joins TRBV12-5 and TRBJ1-5; maybe TRBD1 (6 bases). This TCR was sampled from a man between 25 and 39 years old in good health and CMV-seronegative. Material: PBMCs. The CDR3 region has the DNA TGTGCTAGTGGTTCCTCCCCTAACAGGGGCAATCAGCCCCAGCATTTT. Protein product: CASGSSPNRGNQPQHF.